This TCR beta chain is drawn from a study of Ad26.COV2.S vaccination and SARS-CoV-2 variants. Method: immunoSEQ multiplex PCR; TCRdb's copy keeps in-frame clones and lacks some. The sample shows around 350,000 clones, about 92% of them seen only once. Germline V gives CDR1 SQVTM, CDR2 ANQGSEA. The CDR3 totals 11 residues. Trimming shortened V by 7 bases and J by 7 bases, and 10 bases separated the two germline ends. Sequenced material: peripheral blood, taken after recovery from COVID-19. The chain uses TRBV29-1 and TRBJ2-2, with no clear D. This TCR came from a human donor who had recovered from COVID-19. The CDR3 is CSGGRIGELFF. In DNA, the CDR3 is TGCAGCGGGGGAAGGATCGGGGAGCTGTTTTTT.